Each of the 5 T cell receptor beta chains below was sequenced from the same sample in a study of T cell responses to AZD1222 COVID-19 vaccine. Data came from immunoSEQ multiplex PCR; TCRdb stores just in-frame clones and leaves some out. In the table there are 45,000 to 55,000 clones, around 80% of which are singletons. This specimen consisted of peripheral blood, obtained on day 0 of AZD1222 vaccination. The receptors come from an adult in good health.

This clone has a handful of counts. This chain uses TRBV29-1 with TRBJ1-2, with D perhaps matching TRBD1 (6 bases). Trimming removed 0 bases from V and 3 bases from J, with 14 bases in between. This CDR3 has 15 amino acids. CDR1 is SQVTM, CDR2 ANQGSEA, per germline. CDR3 in amino acids: CSVEDAGGRDYGYTF. The CDR3 nucleotides are TGCAGCGTTGAAGATGCCGGGGGCAGGGACTATGGCTACACCTTC.

The chain uses TRBV6-5 and TRBJ1-6; perhaps TRBD1 as D (6 bases). Trimming removed 6 bases at V and 9 bases at J, with 12 bases between. Looked up from germline, CDR1 is MNHEY and CDR2 is SVGAGI. The CDR3 runs to 13 residues. The CDR3 sequence: CASSQQGSSPLHF. CDR3 coding DNA: TGTGCCAGCAGCCAGCAGGGGTCTTCACCCCTCCACTTT.

The chain couples TRBV27 to TRBJ2-1, with 12 positions matching TRBD2. Losses at the gene ends were 4 bases for V and 6 bases for J; bases not matched to a gene: 1. The CDR3 runs to 14 residues. Germline V gene data show CDR1 as MNHEY and CDR2 as SMNVEV (reference sequence). The DNA of the CDR3 is TGTGCCAGCAGTTCACTAGCGGGAGGCAATGAGCAGTTCTTC. Amino acids: CASSSLAGGNEQFF.

The rearrangement uses TRBV7-3 and TRBJ2-1, with D tentatively TRBD1 or TRBD2 (5 bases each). The ends were cut back, 5 bases at V and 3 bases at J, with 14 bases in the middle. The CDR3 contains 15 residues. Germline CDR1 is SGHTA and CDR2 is FQGTGA. As DNA, the CDR3 is TGTGCCAGCAGCCCGAACCGGGACGGCTACAATGAGCAGTTCTTC. As protein: CASSPNRDGYNEQFF.

The chain recombines TRBV7-8 with TRBJ2-7, with D hard to call. The V end lost 1 base, the J end lost 0 bases, and 10 bases lay between the germline ends. This CDR3 spans 15 amino acids. Germline V gene sequence: CDR1 SGHVS, CDR2 FQNEAQ. Here the CDR3 reads CASSLGGSSSYEQYF. CDR3 nucleotides: TGTGCCAGCAGCTTAGGAGGCAGTAGCTCCTACGAGCAGTACTTC.